What follows describes a single T cell receptor (beta chain). What it binds is unknown. The source of the sample is a study of shared clonotypes between healthy human individuals. Study conclusions and caveats: Naive subsets usually exceeded memory subsets in estimated richness.

Source study methods: With immunoSEQ giving junction-only sequences and no quality scores, filtering differed. Method: immunoSEQ multiplex PCR; TCRdb's copy keeps in-frame clones and lacks some. V and J calls and clone size are given by that table; D and trimming were obtained from the DNA. The table has approximately 1.5 million clones, about 98% seen once. V lost 8 bases and J lost 3, with 14 bases in between. This CDR3 spans 13 amino acids. Germline V lookup: CDR1 MNHEY, CDR2 SVGAGI. The TCR originated in a young man in good health. Sequenced sample: naive CD4+ T cells sorted from blood. Sample subset: CD45RA+ positively selected. The chain couples TRBV6-5 to TRBJ2-7; D might be TRBD1 (5 bases). The CDR3 nucleotides read TGTGCCAGCGGCCGACAGCTTCTCTACGAGCAGTACTTC. Its protein product is CASGRQLLYEQYF.